This T cell receptor (beta chain) was retrieved from a study of T cell repertoires in cytomegalovirus infection. About the research overall: Carrying CMV and the relevant HLA type showed in public TCR beta signatures.

TCRdb passed the reads through MiXCR, listing each CDR3 protein once. The data show fewer than 550,000 distinct CDR3 sequences, with approximately 31% seen just once and roughly 13% held by the top ten. The germline V and J ends were trimmed by 1 base and 7 bases, with 16 bases remaining between them. Germline V gene lookup returns CDR1 SGHVS and CDR2 FNYEAQ. The CDR3 has 15 residues. Study results and limitations: Accumulated public TCR beta family frequency recognized individuals carrying CMV together with the relevant HLA. The response measured ex vivo was dominated by TCR beta clonotypes (HLA-C-restricted and CMV-specific).

A word on this clonotype: What it binds is unknown. This clone may be a read error of a much larger clone one base away. Given the absence of the conserved phenylalanine or tryptophan at the CDR3 end, a read error is likely.

The clonotype comes from a human donor in good health (CMV status not recorded). Some clones in this sample may be carry-over from other donors' samples. Sequencing was performed on PBMCs. The V and J genes are TRBV7-6 and TRBJ1-2; no firm D call. CDR3 protein: CASSLGGGYPGGYTC. The CDR3 DNA is TGTGCCAGCAGCTTAGGTGGTGGGTACCCCGGTGGCTACACCTGC.